These T cell receptor beta chains were read from a single sample in a study of T cell repertoires in cytomegalovirus infection. Their antigens are not known. Each CDR3 protein is one row after TCRdb ran MiXCR on the reads. Of about 360,000 distinct CDR3 sequences in the sample, about a third were seen once. Sequenced here: cultured PBMCs, sampled from culture after CMV antigen stimulation. These receptors were collected from a human donor in good health (CMV status not recorded). Some clones in this sample may be carry-over from other donors' samples. CDR3s include the opening cysteine and the closing phenylalanine or tryptophan. Fields, in order: D gene, J gene, clone size, CDR3 length, V gene, CDR3 DNA, CDR3 protein. D genes are given only for firm matches. The listing skips clone size in some rows; elsewhere it reads once, few, many or a size class.

. TRBJ1-1 . 14 TRBV18 TGTGCCAGCTCAGTCAAACCCGGGAACACTGAAGCTTTCTTT CASSVKPGNTEAFF
. TRBJ1-1 . 13 TRBV7-8 TGTGCCAGCGGAAGACGGGGAAGAACTGAAGCTTTCTTT CASGRRGRTEAFF
. TRBJ1-5 many 13 TRBV7-2 TGTGCCAGCGGGATTAGAGGAGATCAGCCCCAGCATTTT CASGIRGDQPQHF
TRBD1 TRBJ1-4 few 16 TRBV7-4 TGTGCCAGCAGCTCTTCCAGGACAGGCGGAAATGAAAAACTGTTTTTT CASSSSRTGGNEKLFF
TRBD2 TRBJ2-1 . 15 TRBV7-2 TGTGCCAGCAGCTTAGGGGCGGGAGGGGACAATGAGCAGTTCTTC CASSLGAGGDNEQFF
. TRBJ1-1 . 13 TRBV6-2/TRBV6-3 TGTGCCAGCAGCGTTACTGGGGTCACTGAAGCTTTCTTT CASSVTGVTEAFF
. TRBJ1-1 . 14 TRBV4-1 TGCGCCAGCAGCCAAGGCTGGGCAGGGACTGAAGCTTTCTTT CASSQGWAGTEAFF
. TRBJ2-1 many 14 TRBV6-2/TRBV6-3 TGTGCCAGCAGTTACTCACTCTCCTACAATGAGCAGTTCTTC CASSYSLSYNEQFF
TRBD2 TRBJ2-3 many 15 TRBV7-2 TGTGCCAGCAGGATAGGGGGACTAGGCACAGATACGCAGTATTTT CASRIGGLGTDTQYF
TRBD2 TRBJ2-1 few 15 TRBV12-3/TRBV12-4 TGTGCCAGCAATCTAGCGGGAGTGCCCTACAATGAGCAGTTCTTC CASNLAGVPYNEQFF
. TRBJ2-1 . 14 TRBV4-1 TGTGCCAGCAGCCAAGATCACCCTTCTAGGGGGCAGTTCTTC CASSQDHPSRGQFF
TRBD2 TRBJ2-1 . 18 TRBV30 TGTGCCTGGAGCTTTGGGGGGGGAGGGCCTACCAGGAACAATGAGCAGTTCTTC CAWSFGGGGPTRNNEQFF
. TRBJ1-2 . 14 TRBV10-3 TGTGCCATCAGTGAATCGTTAGGAAACTATGACTACACCTTC CAISESLGNYDYTF
. TRBJ1-1 few 16 TRBV7-8 TGTGCCAGCAGTCAAAGGGCGGGGGGAATGGGCCCTGAAGCTTTCTTT CASSQRAGGMGPEAFF
. TRBJ2-2 . 17 TRBV7-1 TGTGCCAGCAGCTCCTCCTGGGTTAGCGAGAACACCGGGGAGCTGTTTTTT CASSSSWVSENTGELFF
TRBD2 TRBJ2-7 many 19 TRBV7-2 TGTGCCAGCAGCCCCCGTTCCAGACTAGCGGGAGCAAGAACCTACGAGCAGTACTTC CASSPRSRLAGARTYEQYF
TRBD1 TRBJ2-7 few 16 TRBV28 TGTGCCAGCAGTTCTTCCGGACAGGGAAGCTCCTACGAGCAGTACTTC CASSSSGQGSSYEQYF
TRBD2 TRBJ2-5 few 15 TRBV28 TGTGCCAGCAGTTTAGCGGGAGGGAACCAAGAGACCCAGTACTTC CASSLAGGNQETQYF
. TRBJ2-3 once 16 TRBV29-1 TGCAGCGCTGACATGGGACCCCACCTTTTCACAGATACGCAGTATTTT CSADMGPHLFTDTQYF
TRBD1 TRBJ2-1 . 13 TRBV12-3/TRBV12-4 TGTGCCAGCAGTTTAAGACAGGGCGATGAGCAGTTCTTC CASSLRQGDEQFF
. TRBJ1-4 . 15 TRBV19 TGTGCCAGTAGTATTGCAACAGGGCATAATGAAAAACTGTTTTTT CASSIATGHNEKLFF
. TRBJ2-1 . 13 TRBV24-1 TGTGCCACCAGTGTTTCGGGGCGCAATGAGCAGTTCTTC CATSVSGRNEQFF
TRBD2 TRBJ2-3 few 17 TRBV11-3 TGTGCCAGCAGCGGGCGGACTAGCGGGACTAGCACAGATACGCAGTATTTT CASSGRTSGTSTDTQYF
. TRBJ2-4 few 17 TRBV7-9 TGTGCCAGCAGCCTCGGTCCTCCCCATTCAGCCAAAAACATTCAGTACTTC CASSLGPPHSAKNIQYF
. TRBJ2-2 . 13 TRBV27 TGTGCCAGCAGAGGGAGCGGCACCGGGGAGCTGTTTTTT CASRGSGTGELFF
TRBD1 TRBJ1-1 . 14 TRBV20-1 TGCAGTGCGCCCGGGACAGATATAAGGACTGAAGCTTTCTTT CSAPGTDIRTEAFF
. TRBJ1-2 . 15 TRBV7-2 TGTGCCAGCAGCCGAACGTACGATCCAAATTTCGGCTACACCTTC CASSRTYDPNFGYTF
TRBD2 TRBJ2-1 . 16 TRBV20-1 TGCAGTGCTAGAGAGAGTCGGGGACTAGTTTTCCATGAGCAGTTCTTC CSARESRGLVFHEQFF
TRBD1 TRBJ1-5 . 13 TRBV20-1 TGCAGTGCTAGGGGACAGGGCAATCAGCCCCAGCATTTT CSARGQGNQPQHF
TRBD2 TRBJ2-1 . 16 TRBV6-6 TGTGCCAGCAGTCCAGCGCGGGGGGGAGCTGACAATGAGCAGTTCTTC CASSPARGGADNEQFF
TRBD1 TRBJ1-1 . 16 TRBV7-2 TGTGCCAGCAGACCGGAAGGACAGGTCTTTGGCACTGAAGCTTTCTTT CASRPEGQVFGTEAFF